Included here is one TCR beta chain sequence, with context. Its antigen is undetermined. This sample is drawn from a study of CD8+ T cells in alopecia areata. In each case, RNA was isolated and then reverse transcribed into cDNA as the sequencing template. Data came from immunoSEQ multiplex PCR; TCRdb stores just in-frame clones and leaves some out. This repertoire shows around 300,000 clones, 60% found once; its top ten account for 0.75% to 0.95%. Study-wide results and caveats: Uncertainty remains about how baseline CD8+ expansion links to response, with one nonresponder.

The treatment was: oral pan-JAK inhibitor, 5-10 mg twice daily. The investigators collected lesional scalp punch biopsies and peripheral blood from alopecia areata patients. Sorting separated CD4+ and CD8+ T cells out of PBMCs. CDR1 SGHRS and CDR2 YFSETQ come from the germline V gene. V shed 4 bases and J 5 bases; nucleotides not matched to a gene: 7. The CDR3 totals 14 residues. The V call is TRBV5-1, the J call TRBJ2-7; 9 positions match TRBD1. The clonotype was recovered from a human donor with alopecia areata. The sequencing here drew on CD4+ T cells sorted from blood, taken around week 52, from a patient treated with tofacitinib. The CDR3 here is CASSLDRGVDEQYF. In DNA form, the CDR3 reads TGCGCCAGCAGCCTGGACAGGGGAGTCGACGAGCAGTACTTC. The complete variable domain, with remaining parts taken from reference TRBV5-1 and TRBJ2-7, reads KAGVTQTPRYLIKTRGQQVTLSCSPISGHRSVSWYQQTPGQGLQFLFEYFSETQRNKGNFPGRFSGRQFSNSRSEMNVSTLELGDSALYLCASSLDRGVDEQYFGPGTRLTVT.